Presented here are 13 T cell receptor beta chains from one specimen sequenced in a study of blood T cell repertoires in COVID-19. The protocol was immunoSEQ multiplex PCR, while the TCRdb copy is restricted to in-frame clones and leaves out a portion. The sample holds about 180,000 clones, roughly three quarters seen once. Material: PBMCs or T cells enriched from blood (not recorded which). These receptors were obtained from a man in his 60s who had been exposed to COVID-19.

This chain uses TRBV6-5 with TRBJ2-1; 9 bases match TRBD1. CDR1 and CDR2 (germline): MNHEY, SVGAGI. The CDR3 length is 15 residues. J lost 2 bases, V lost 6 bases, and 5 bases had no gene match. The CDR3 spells CASRRTGDPYNEQFF. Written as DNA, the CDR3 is TGTGCCAGCAGAAGGACAGGGGACCCCTACAATGAGCAGTTCTTC.

DNA of the CDR3: TGCGCCAGCAGCTGGGACAGGGGAGGTTTTGAAAAACTGTTTTTT. This encodes CASSWDRGGFEKLFF. The chain has TRBV5-1 and TRBJ1-4, with 10 bases aligning to TRBD1. The length of the CDR3 is 15 residues. In germline, CDR1 is SGHRS, CDR2 YFSETQ. V was clipped by 3 bases and J by 7 bases; unmatched bases: 6.

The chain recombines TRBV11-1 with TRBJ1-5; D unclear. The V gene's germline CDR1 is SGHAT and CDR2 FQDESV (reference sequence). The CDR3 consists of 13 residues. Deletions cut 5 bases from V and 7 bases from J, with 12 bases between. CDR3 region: CASSPDEGQPQHF. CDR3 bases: TGTGCCAGCAGCCCCGATGAGGGCCAGCCCCAGCATTTT. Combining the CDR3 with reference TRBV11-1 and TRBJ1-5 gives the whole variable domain EAEVAQSPRYKITEKSQAVAFWCDPISGHATLYWYRQILGQGPELLVQFQDESVVDDSQLPKDRFSAERLKGVDSTLKIQPAELGDSAMYLCASSPDEGQPQHFGDGTRLSIL.

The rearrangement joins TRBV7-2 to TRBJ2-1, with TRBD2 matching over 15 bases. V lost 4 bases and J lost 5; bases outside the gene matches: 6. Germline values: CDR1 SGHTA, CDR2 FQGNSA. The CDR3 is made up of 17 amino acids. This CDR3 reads CASSSWTSGRDNNEQFF. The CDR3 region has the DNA TGTGCCAGCAGCTCCTGGACTAGCGGGAGGGATAACAATGAGCAGTTCTTC.

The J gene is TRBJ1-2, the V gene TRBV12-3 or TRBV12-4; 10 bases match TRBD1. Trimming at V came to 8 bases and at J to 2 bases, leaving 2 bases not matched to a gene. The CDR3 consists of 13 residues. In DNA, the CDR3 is TGTGCCAGCGGGACAGGGGTGAACTATGGCTACACCTTC. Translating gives CASGTGVNYGYTF.

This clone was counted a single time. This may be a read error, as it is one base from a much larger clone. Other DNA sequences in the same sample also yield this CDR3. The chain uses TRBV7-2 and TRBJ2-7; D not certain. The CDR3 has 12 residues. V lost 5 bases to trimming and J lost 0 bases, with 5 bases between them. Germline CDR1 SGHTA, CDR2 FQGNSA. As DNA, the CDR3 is TGTGCCAGCAGCCCTAGCTCCTACGAGCAGTACTTC. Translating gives CASSPSSYEQYF. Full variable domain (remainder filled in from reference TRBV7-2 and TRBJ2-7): GAGVSQSPSNKVTEKGKDVELRCDPISGHTALYWYRQSLGQGLEFLIYFQGNSAPDKSGLPSDRFSAERTGGSVSTLTIQRTQQEDSAVYLCASSPSSYEQYFGPGTRLTVT.

CDR3 nucleotides: TGCGCCAGCAGACTTTTAGCGGCATCCTACAATGAGCAGTTCTTC. Translation gives CASRLLAASYNEQFF. The chain has TRBV5-1 and TRBJ2-1; D perhaps matches TRBD2 (6 bases). Trimming shortened V by 5 bases and J by 1 base, and 13 bases separated the two germline ends. Germline-derived CDR1 and CDR2 are SGHRS and YFSETQ. The CDR3 totals 15 residues.

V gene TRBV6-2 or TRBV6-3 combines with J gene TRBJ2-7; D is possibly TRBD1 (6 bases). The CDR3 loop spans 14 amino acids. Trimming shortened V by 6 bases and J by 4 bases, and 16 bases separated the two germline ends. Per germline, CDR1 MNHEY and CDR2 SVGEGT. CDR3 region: CASSLSLQGYEQYF. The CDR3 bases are TGTGCCAGCAGCCTAAGCCTACAGGGATACGAGCAGTACTTC.

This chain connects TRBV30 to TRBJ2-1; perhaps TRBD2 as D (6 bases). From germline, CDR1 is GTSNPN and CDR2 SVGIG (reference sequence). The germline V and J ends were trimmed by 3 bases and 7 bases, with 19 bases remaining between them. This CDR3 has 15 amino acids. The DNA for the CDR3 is TGTGCCTGGAGCTCCCTCGGGCGGAGGGATAATGAGCAGTTCTTC. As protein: CAWSSLGRRDNEQFF.

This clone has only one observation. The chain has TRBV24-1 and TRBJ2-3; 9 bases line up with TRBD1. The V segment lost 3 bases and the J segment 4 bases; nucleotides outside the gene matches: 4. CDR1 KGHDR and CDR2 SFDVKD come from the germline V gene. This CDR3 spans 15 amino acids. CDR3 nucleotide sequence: TGTGCCACCAGTGATCGTGGGACAGGGCCAGATACGCAGTATTTT. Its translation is CATSDRGTGPDTQYF.

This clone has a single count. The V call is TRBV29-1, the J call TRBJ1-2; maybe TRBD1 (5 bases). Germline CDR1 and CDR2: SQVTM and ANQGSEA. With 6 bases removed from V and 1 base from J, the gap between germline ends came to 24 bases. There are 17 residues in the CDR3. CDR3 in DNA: TGCAGCGTCCAGGTTAAGGGGAACAGAGACATTAACTATGGCTACACCTTC. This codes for CSVQVKGNRDINYGYTF.

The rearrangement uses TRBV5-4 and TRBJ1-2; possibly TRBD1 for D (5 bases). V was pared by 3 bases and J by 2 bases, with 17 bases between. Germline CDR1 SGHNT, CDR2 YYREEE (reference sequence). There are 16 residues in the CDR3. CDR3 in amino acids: CASSSLSGRGNYGYTF. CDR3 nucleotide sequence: TGTGCCAGCAGCTCTCTATCAGGGCGGGGGAACTATGGCTACACCTTC.

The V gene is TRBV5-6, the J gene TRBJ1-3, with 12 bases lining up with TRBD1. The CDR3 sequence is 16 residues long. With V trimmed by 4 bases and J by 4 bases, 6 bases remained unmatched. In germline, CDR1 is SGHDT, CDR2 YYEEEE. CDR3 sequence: CASSTGQGAKGNTIYF. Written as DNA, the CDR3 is TGTGCCAGCAGCACGGGACAGGGGGCGAAGGGAAACACCATATATTTT. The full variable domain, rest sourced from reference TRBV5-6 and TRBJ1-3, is DAGVTQSPTHLIKTRGQQVTLRCSPKSGHDTVSWYQQALGQGPQFIFQYYEEEERQRGNFPDRFSGHQFPNYSSELNVNALLLGDSALYLCASSTGQGAKGNTIYFGEGSWLTVV.